This is a list of T cell receptor beta chains from one sample in a study of cytomegalovirus exposure and HLA in healthy donors. The repertoire was sequenced with immunoSEQ multiplex PCR; TCRdb's copy has only in-frame clones and lacks some. Of 95,000 to 150,000 clones detected, approximately 87% appear once; the ten largest clones hold around 6%. Sequenced material: PBMCs. These receptors were collected from a woman under 30 in good health and CMV-seropositive. Each CDR3 is given with its conserved first and last residue. The D gene is left open where the match is weak. Size values are once, few and many counts, or a class for expanded clones, and some rows have none.

J	length	V	size	D	DNA	CDR3
TRBJ2-1	18	TRBV5-6	NA	NA	TGTGCCAGCAGCGCGCACCCAGTCTTAGCGCGCTCCTACAATGAGCAGTTCTTC	CASSAHPVLARSYNEQFF
TRBJ2-5	14	TRBV30	NA	TRBD2	TGTGCCTGGAGTGTATCTAGCGGAAAAGAGACCCAGTACTTC	CAWSVSSGKETQYF
TRBJ2-7	15	TRBV5-6	NA	TRBD1	TGTGCCAGCAGCTCGGGACAGACTGAAACCTACGAGCAGTACTTC	CASSSGQTETYEQYF
TRBJ1-1	13	TRBV30	NA	NA	TGTGCCTGGCAGACAAGTATGAACACTGAAGCTTTCTTT	CAWQTSMNTEAFF
TRBJ1-5	13	TRBV30	NA	TRBD1	TGTGCCTGGGGACAGGGGTCCAATCAGCCCCAGCATTTT	CAWGQGSNQPQHF
TRBJ2-1	14	TRBV18	NA	TRBD2	TGTGCCAGCTCAAATAGCGGGGGGTCCAATGAGCAGTTCTTC	CASSNSGGSNEQFF
TRBJ1-5	17	TRBV4-2	once	NA	TGTGCCAGCAGCCAAGTGTCAATAGAGAGGAGCAATCAGCCCCAGCATTTT	CASSQVSIERSNQPQHF
TRBJ2-7	14	TRBV6-5	NA	TRBD1	TGTGCCAGCATTAGGGACAGGGCGTCCTACGAGCAGTACTTC	CASIRDRASYEQYF
TRBJ2-3	16	TRBV4-2	NA	NA	TGTGCCAGCAGCCAAGCAGCCTCCCGGGGCACAGATACGCAGTATTTT	CASSQAASRGTDTQYF
TRBJ2-1	14	TRBV15	NA	TRBD1	TGTGCCACCAGCAGGTTGACAGGGAACAATGAGCAGTTCTTC	CATSRLTGNNEQFF
TRBJ1-1	17	TRBV5-1	once	TRBD1	TGCGCCAGCAGCTACTCCGGGACAGGGGCCATGAACACTGAAGCTTTCTTT	CASSYSGTGAMNTEAFF
TRBJ1-5	16	TRBV6-1	NA	NA	TGTGCCAGCAGTGCCCAAGGACAGTTTAGCAATCAGCCCCAGCATTTT	CASSAQGQFSNQPQHF
TRBJ2-1	18	TRBV7-8	NA	TRBD2	TGTGCCAGCAGCTGGAAACGGCGGGAGAGAGAGAGGGGCAATGAGCAGTTCTTC	CASSWKRRERERGNEQFF